This T cell receptor beta chain was observed in a study of T-cell memory formation after mild COVID-19 (dated by TCRdb to 2020 to 2023). About the study as a whole: TCR sequence clusters from the two donors were found to be largely donor specific. In a couple of donors, T-cell clones that expanded and contracted after mild COVID-19 were tracked by sequencing TCRalpha and TCRbeta repertoires over time. The cohort was made up of two young adult volunteers, one female and one male, who were previously healthy.

This clonotype occurred many times. The antigen this receptor binds is unknown. No per-base quality is available; no much larger clone lies one base away. Ficoll-Paque density gradient centrifugation was the method used to isolate PBMCs. The investigation overall reported the following: The study covered only a couple of mild cases, and larger cohorts including severe cases with pre-infection samples were considered necessary. Some responding clones were found in pre-infection memory, which suggests that pre-existing cross-reactive memory T cells took part in the SARS-CoV-2 response. Clones that contracted from day 15 to 85 showed balanced CD4/CD8 phenotypes, whereas a second wave of clones that expanded from day 15 to 37 leaned towards CD4+. Contracting CD4+ clones were located mainly in the CM and EM memory subsets, whereas CD8+ clones were found to be enriched in EMRA. SARS-CoV-2 specificity was not confirmed for the second-wave clones peaking on day 37.

Sequencing used an Illumina NovaSeq 6000. Using 5'RACE with constant-segment primers, TCRalpha and TCRbeta cDNA libraries were constructed, with sample barcodes and unique molecular identifiers added in the process. Trizol reagent was used to extract RNA from every sample. The libraries were amplified in two PCR steps, and the second step added a second sample barcode and Illumina TruSeq adapters. Sequencing of libraries was performed on an Illumina NovaSeq with 2 x 150 bp paired-end reads. The original methods were these. Demultiplexing of reads and collapsing into UMI-guided consensus sequences were performed with migec v1.2.7. Using mixcr v2.1.11, UMI consensuses were aligned to TRA and TRB V and J templates and then assembled into clonotypes. A clonotype was counted as expanded or contracted only when both edgeR and NoisET called the clonotype significant, with the noise models trained on biological replicates. For edgeR calls, a false discovery rate-adjusted p below 0.01 and a log2 fold-change threshold of 1 were applied. PCA with hierarchical clustering of max-normalized trajectories of the 1000 most abundant clonotypes was used as exploratory dynamics analysis. Separately sequenced CD4+ and CD8+ repertoires were used to assign a CD4 or CD8 phenotype to each responding clone. The public sequencing data were trimmed at Q25 with fastp and processed into clonotypes with MiXCR by TCRdb, which kept only in-frame beta chains. Rows are combined by CDR3 protein, so each entry shows the most common genes and DNA. These V and J calls are TCRdb output, not the study's own analysis. In this sample the table shows a few hundred thousand distinct CDR3 sequences, roughly 17% of which occur a single time. Around 23% of the sample rests with the top ten.

Sample: PBMCs or a T cell subset sorted from them (not recorded which). The receptor was derived from a man between 18 and 35 years old who had mild COVID-19 (a few samples of this study predate the infection). The sample titles of this study are shuffled in the database, so cell type and time point are left out; the donor was told from shared clones.

The sequenced DNA is TGTGCCATCAGTGATGAAGGCGGGGGAATCAACAATGAGCAGTTCTTC. It specifies CAISDEGGGINNEQFF. Here the chain combines TRBV10-3 and TRBJ2-1; 7 bases in the junction line up with TRBD2. Germline trimming: 3 bases from V, 5 bases from J; junction bases outside gene matches: 10. The CDR3 sequence holds 16 residues, the cysteine and phenylalanine included. The only DNA kept is the CDR3, 48 bases in frame from the first base. Sequences ENHRY (CDR1) and SYGVKD (CDR2) are obtained from the germline V gene.